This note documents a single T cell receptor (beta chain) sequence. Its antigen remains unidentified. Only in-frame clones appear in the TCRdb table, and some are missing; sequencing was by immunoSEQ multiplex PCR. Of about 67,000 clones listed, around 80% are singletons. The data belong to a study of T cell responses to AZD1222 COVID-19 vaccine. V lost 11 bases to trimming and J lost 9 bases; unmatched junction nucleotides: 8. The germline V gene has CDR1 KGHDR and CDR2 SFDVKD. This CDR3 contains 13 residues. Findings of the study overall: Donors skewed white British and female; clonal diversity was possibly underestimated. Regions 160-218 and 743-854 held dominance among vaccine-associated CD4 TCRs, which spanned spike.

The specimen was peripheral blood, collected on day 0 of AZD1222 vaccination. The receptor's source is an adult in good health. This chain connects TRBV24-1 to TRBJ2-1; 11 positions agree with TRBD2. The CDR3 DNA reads TGTGCCATAGGGACTAGCGGTCTGGGTGAGCAGTTCTTC. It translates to CAIGTSGLGEQFF.